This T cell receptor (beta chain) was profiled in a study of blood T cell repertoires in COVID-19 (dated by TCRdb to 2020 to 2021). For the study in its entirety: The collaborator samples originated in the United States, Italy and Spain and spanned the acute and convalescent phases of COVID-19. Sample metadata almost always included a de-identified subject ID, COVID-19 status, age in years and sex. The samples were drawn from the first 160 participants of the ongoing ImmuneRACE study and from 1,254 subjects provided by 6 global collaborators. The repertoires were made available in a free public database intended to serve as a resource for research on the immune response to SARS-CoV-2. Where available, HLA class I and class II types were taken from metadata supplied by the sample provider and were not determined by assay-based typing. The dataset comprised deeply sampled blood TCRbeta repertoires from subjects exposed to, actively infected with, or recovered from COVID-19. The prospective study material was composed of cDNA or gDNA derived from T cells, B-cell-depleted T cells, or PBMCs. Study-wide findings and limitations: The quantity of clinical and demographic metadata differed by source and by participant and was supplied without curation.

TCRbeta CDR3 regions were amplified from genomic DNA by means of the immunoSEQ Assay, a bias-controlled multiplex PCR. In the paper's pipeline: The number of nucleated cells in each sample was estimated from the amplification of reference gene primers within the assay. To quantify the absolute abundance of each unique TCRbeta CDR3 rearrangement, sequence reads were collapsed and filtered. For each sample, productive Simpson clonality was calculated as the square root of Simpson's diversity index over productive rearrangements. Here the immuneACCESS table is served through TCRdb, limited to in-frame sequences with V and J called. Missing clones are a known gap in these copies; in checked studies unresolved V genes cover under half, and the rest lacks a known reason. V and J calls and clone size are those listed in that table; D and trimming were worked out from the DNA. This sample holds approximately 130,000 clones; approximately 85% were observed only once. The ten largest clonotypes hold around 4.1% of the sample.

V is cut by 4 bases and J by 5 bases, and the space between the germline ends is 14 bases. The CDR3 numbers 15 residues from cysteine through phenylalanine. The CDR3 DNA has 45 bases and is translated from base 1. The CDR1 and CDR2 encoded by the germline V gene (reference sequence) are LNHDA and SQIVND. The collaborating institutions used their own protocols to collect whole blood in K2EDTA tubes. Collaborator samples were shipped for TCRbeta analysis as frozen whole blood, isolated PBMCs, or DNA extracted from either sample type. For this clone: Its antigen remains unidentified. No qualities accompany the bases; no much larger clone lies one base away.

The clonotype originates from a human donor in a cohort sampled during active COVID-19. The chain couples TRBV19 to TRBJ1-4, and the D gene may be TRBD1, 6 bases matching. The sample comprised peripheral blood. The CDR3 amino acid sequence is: CASSNRDTQNEKLFF. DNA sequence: TGTGCCAGTAGTAACCGGGACACTCAGAATGAAAAACTGTTTTTT.